This T cell receptor beta chain was documented in a study of T cells in Graves' hyperthyroidism and ophthalmopathy. Study conclusions and caveats: Ophthalmopathy onset followed model prediction by a median roughly six months.

Trimming took 0 bases from V and 4 from J, leaving 13 bases between them. The germline CDR1 and CDR2 sequences are SGDLS and YYNGEE. The CDR3 is 15 residues long. Regions amplified from RNA transcripts were the TCR beta CDR3 regions. With the HTBI primer set, the TCR CDR3 went through a first round of RT-PCR. TCRdb reanalysed the multiplex PCR reads using MiXCR and keeps one entry per CDR3 protein. The sample has approximately 870,000 distinct CDR3 sequences, around 39% seen once. Stable Graves' hyperthyroidism denoted no ophthalmopathy progression over 18 months. Uncontrolled infection, other autoimmune disease, pregnancy and lactation each barred patients from inclusion. The PBMCs studied were ones that came from roughly 9.4 ml fresh peripheral blood. The sample holds many counts of this clonotype. Its cognate antigen is unknown.

The sample taken for sequencing was blood. This TCR came from a man in his late teens or twenties with Graves' hyperthyroidism. The chain links TRBV9 to TRBJ1-1, with D perhaps TRBD1 (5 bases). CDR3 coding DNA: TGTGCCAGCAGCGTAGAAGGACATAGAAGCACTGAAGCTTTCTTT. It translates to CASSVEGHRSTEAFF.